This TCR beta chain derives from a study of blood T cell repertoires in COVID-19 (TCRdb year 2020). Looking at the study overall: Samples covering the acute and convalescent phases of COVID-19 were provided by collaborators in the United States, Italy and Spain. The repertoires were released in a freely available public database meant as a resource for research on the immune response to SARS-CoV-2. The material from the prospective study consisted of cDNA or gDNA derived from T cells, B-cell-depleted T cells, or PBMCs. Where available, HLA class I and class II types were obtained from metadata supplied by the sample provider rather than from assay-based typing. Sample metadata almost always included a de-identified subject ID, COVID-19 status, age in years and sex. Deeply sampled blood TCRbeta repertoires from subjects exposed to, actively infected with, or recovered from COVID-19 were included in the dataset. Samples came from the ongoing ImmuneRACE study (first 160 participants) plus 1,254 subjects from 6 global collaborators.

A note on this clone: Its recognized antigen is unknown. No much larger clonotype is one base removed from it; base qualities were not supplied.

The investigation overall reported the following: How much clinical and demographic metadata was included differed by source and by participant, and the metadata was provided uncurated.

TCRbeta CDR3 regions were amplified from genomic DNA using the immunoSEQ Assay, a bias-controlled multiplex PCR. As for the original processing: The number of nucleated cells in each sample was estimated by amplification of reference gene primers within the assay. To quantify the absolute abundance of each unique TCRbeta CDR3 rearrangement, sequence reads were collapsed and filtered. Productive Simpson clonality was computed per sample as the square root of Simpson's diversity index over productive rearrangements. TCRdb took over this immuneACCESS table, retaining in-frame rearrangements with V and J assigned. Such tables are incomplete; in checked studies, under half of the missing clones stem from an unresolved V gene, and the remainder is unexplained. V and J calls and clone size are copied from that table; D and trimming were computed from the DNA. This sample gives more than 55,000 clones in total; over 70% of them show up just once. The top ten hold 3.2% of the sample.

Between the V and J ends, shortened by 5 bases and 2 bases respectively, the junction contains 7 bases. The CDR3 runs 12 residues from the cysteine to the phenylalanine. Only the CDR3 part of the read is kept: 36 bases, read in frame from the first base. The collaborating institutions used their own protocols to collect whole blood in K2EDTA tubes. For TCRbeta analysis, collaborator samples were shipped as frozen whole blood, as isolated PBMCs, or as DNA extracted from either sample type. Sequencing used peripheral blood. The TCR was taken from a man in his sixties with acute or convalescent COVID-19. This sequence uses TRBV12-3 or TRBV12-4 and TRBJ2-7; TRBD2 could be the D gene, as 6 bases match. The CDR3 region: CASSPGAYEQYF. The DNA reads as follows: TGTGCCAGCAGTCCGGGAGCCTACGAGCAGTACTTC.